The clone carrying this TCR beta chain has a handful of counts. Its antigen is still unknown. The data derive from a study of T cell responses to AZD1222 COVID-19 vaccine. Regarding the study as a whole: Clonal diversity may have been underestimated in mostly white British donors.

Here immunoSEQ multiplex PCR was the method, and the copy in TCRdb shows in-frame clones only, minus some. The sample has about 110,000 clones, approximately 89% seen once; the top ten hold 3.1%. Germline lookup yields CDR1 MDHEN and CDR2 SYDVKM. The CDR3 has 16 residues. Trimming left V 6 bases short and J 4 bases short, with 19 bases between. The chain joins TRBV28 to TRBJ1-5, with D unresolved. The material sequenced was peripheral blood, taken on day 0 of MenACWY control vaccination. This sequence originates from an adult in good health. The CDR3 loop reads CASSPPRPRLNQPQHF. The CDR3 bases are TGTGCCAGCAGCCCACCCCGGCCCCGGCTAAATCAGCCCCAGCATTTT.